A selection of T cell receptor beta chains follows, all from one sample in a study of early T cells in non-severe SARS-CoV-2 infection. TCRdb re-called the 5' RACE reads through MiXCR, storing one row per CDR3 protein. Counted here are some 30,000 distinct CDR3 sequences, around 5.9% occurring once; the ten biggest clones make up 13%. Sequenced input: whole blood. The receptors shown here come from an adult who was a healthcare worker with PCR-confirmed SARS-CoV-2 infection or an uninfected control (not recorded which). The CDR3 runs from the conserved cysteine through the conserved F or W. D genes are given only for firm matches. Only some rows state a clone size, as once, few, many or a class for expanded clones.

d_call | j_call | v_call | clone_size | cdr3_nt | cdr3_aa
TRBD1 | TRBJ2-5 | TRBV11-2 | NA | TGTGCCAGCAGCTTAGATCCCGGCCCCCGGACAGGGACCCAGTACTTC | CASSLDPGPRTGTQYF
TRBD1 | TRBJ1-6 | TRBV3-1 | many | TGTGCCAGCAGCCTGGACAGGGTTGATTCACCCCTCCACTTT | CASSLDRVDSPLHF
NA | TRBJ2-3 | TRBV12-3/TRBV12-4 | NA | TGTGCCAGCAGTTTAGGTCATACGCAGTATTTT | CASSLGHTQYF
NA | TRBJ1-3 | TRBV29-1 | many | TGCAGCGTTCGCAAGGGGTCTGGAAACACCATATATTTT | CSVRKGSGNTIYF
NA | TRBJ1-5 | TRBV19 | few | TGTGCCAGTAGTATAGGGGCAGGGCGTGAGCAGCCCCAGCATTTT | CASSIGAGREQPQHF
NA | TRBJ1-3 | TRBV6-1 | many | TGTGCCAGCATGGCGGGACAATCAGGAAACACCATATATTTT | CASMAGQSGNTIYF
NA | TRBJ1-1 | TRBV19 | many | TGTGCCAGTAGTTCCGGGGATGGGAACACTGAAGCTTTCTTT | CASSSGDGNTEAFF
NA | TRBJ1-1 | TRBV25-1 | many | TGTGCCAGCAGTAGATTTCCGAACGGGCCGCAGCTCATGAACACTGAAGCTTTCTTT | CASSRFPNGPQLMNTEAFF
TRBD2 | TRBJ2-1 | TRBV3-1 | many | TGTGCCAGCACCAACGGGGGGGGCTCCTACAATGAGCAGTTCTTC | CASTNGGGSYNEQFF
TRBD1 | TRBJ2-7 | TRBV18 | many | TGTGCCAGCTCACCACCGAGGGGACAGAGCTCCTACGAGCAGTACTTC | CASSPPRGQSSYEQYF
TRBD1 | TRBJ2-7 | TRBV5-1 | many | TGCGCCAGCAGCGAGACAGGGAGCCACGAGCAGTACTTC | CASSETGSHEQYF
NA | TRBJ2-6 | TRBV6-1 | many | TGTGCCAGCAGTCGCGAGGGGGGTTCCGGGGCCAACGTCCTGACTTTC | CASSREGGSGANVLTF
NA | TRBJ1-2 | TRBV11-2 | many | TGTGCCAGCAGCTTTGCGGGGAACTATGGCTACACCTTC | CASSFAGNYGYTF
NA | TRBJ1-6 | TRBV15 | many | TGTGCCACCAGCAGAGATCTGGGCGGGGTTGATTCACCCCTCCACTTT | CATSRDLGGVDSPLHF
NA | TRBJ2-1 | TRBV14 | few | TGTGCCAGCAGCTTATATGGTGGGAAGGGGTCCTACAATGAGCAGTTCTTC | CASSLYGGKGSYNEQFF
NA | TRBJ2-6 | TRBV13 | NA | TGTGCCAGCACCCCAGAGGCAGGGTTTTATGCTGGGGCCAACGTCCTGACTTTC | CASTPEAGFYAGANVLTF
NA | TRBJ1-2 | TRBV28 | many | TGTGCCAGCAGCCCGCAGTTTCAGGGGAGCTATGGCTACACCTTC | CASSPQFQGSYGYTF
NA | TRBJ2-3 | TRBV7-2 | many | TGTGCCAGCAGCCCGGCTGGCGGGCGGGGCACAGATACGCAGTATTTT | CASSPAGGRGTDTQYF
TRBD1 | TRBJ2-7 | TRBV29-1 | NA | TGCAGCGTCCAGGACAGGGGGCAAAGCGAGCAGTACTTC | CSVQDRGQSEQYF
NA | TRBJ2-1 | TRBV6-1 | many | TGTGCCAGCAGTCCGCCTTCAGCCCATAACTACAATGAGCAGTTCTTC | CASSPPSAHNYNEQFF
NA | TRBJ1-6 | TRBV3-1 | many | TGTGCCAGCAGCCAAGGAGTGGGGTTGGGAGGACAGATCAGCTCCTATAATTCACCCCTCCACTTT | CASSQGVGLGGQISSYNSPLHF